This T cell receptor beta chain was identified in a study of blood T cell repertoires in COVID-19. For the study at large: Italy, Spain and the United States were the sources of the convalescent and acute COVID-19 samples.

CDR3 length: 14 amino acids. The V end was cut by 3 bases, the J end by 2 bases, with 13 bases between. CDR1 and CDR2 (germline): GTSNPN, SVGIG (reference sequence). In the source study's methods: Cell counts per sample came from amplifying reference gene primers. Profiling relied on immunoSEQ multiplex PCR, and the TCRdb table lists in-frame clones only, not all of them. That table furnishes V, J and clone size, whereas the DNA furnished D and trimming. The sample holds around 160,000 clones, 65% to 85% seen once. Recruits, aged roughly 18 to 90 years, lived in 25 or so US areas. V gene TRBV30 combines with J gene TRBJ2-5, with a possible D match to TRBD2 (5 bases). This receptor was taken from a man aged 40-49 years who had recovered from COVID-19. Input material: PBMCs or T cells enriched from blood (not recorded which). Here the CDR3 reads CAWRDIGEQETQYF. The CDR3 region has the DNA TGTGCCTGGAGGGATATCGGGGAACAAGAGACCCAGTACTTC.